This TCR beta chain was obtained from a study of shared clonotypes between healthy human individuals. The table came from immunoSEQ multiplex PCR; TCRdb's copy has only in-frame clones and leaves some out. The sample has 550,000 to 800,000 clones, less than 95% seen once. Trimming stripped 1 base from V and 0 bases from J, with 7 bases between. The germline gives CDR1 MNHNS, CDR2 SASEGT. The CDR3 covers 15 residues. This clone was seen just once. This chain links TRBV6-1 with TRBJ2-1, with D unclear. What was sequenced was memory CD8+ T cells from PBMCs. The subset is: CD45RO+ cells pooled with CCR7-negative TemRA cells. The TCR sequence derives from a man between 18 and 35 years old in good health. Some clones in this sample may be carry-over from other donors' samples. The CDR3 here is CASSEEVYSYNEQFF. The DNA for the CDR3 is TGTGCCAGCAGTGAAGAGGTGTACTCCTACAATGAGCAGTTCTTC.